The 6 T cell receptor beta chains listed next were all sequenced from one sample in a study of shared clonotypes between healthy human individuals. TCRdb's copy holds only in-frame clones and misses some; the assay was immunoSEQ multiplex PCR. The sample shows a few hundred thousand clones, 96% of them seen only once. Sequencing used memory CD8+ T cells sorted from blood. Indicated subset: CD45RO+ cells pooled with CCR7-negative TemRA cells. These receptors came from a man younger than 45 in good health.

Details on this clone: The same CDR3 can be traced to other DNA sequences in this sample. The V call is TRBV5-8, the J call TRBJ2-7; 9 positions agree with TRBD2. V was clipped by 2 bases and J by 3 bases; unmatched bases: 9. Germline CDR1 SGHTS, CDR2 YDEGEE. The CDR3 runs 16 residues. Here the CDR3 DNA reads TGTGCCAGCAGCTTTTATCGTGTAGCGGGAGACTACGAGCAGTACTTC. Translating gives CASSFYRVAGDYEQYF. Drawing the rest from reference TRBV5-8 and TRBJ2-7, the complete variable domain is EAGVTQSPTHLIKTRGQQATLRCSPISGHTSVYWYQQALGLGLQFLLWYDEGEERNRGNFPPRFSGRQFPNYSSELNVNALELEDSALYLCASSFYRVAGDYEQYFGPGTRLTVT.

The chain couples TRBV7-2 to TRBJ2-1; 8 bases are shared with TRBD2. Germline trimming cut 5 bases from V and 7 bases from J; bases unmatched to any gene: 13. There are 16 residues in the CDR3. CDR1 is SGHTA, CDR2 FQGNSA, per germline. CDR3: CASSGTREGRWNEQFF. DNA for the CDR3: TGTGCCAGCAGCGGTACCCGGGAGGGCCGTTGGAATGAGCAGTTCTTC.

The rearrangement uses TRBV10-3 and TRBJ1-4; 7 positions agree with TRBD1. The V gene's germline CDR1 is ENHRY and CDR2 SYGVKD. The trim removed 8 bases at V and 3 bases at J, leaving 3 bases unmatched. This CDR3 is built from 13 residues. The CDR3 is CAIGRGSNEKLFF. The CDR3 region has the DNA TGTGCCATCGGCAGGGGGTCTAATGAAAAACTGTTTTTT.

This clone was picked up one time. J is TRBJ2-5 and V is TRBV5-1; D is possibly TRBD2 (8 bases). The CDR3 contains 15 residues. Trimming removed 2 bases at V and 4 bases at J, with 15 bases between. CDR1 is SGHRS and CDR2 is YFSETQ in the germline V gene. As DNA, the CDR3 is TGCGCCAGCAGCTTAGGGACTAGGGGGCGAGAGACCCAGTACTTC. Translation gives CASSLGTRGRETQYF.

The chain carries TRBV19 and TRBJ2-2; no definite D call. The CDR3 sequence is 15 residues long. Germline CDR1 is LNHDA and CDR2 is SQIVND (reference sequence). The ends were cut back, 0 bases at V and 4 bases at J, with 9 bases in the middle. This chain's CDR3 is CASSIEVQPTGELFF. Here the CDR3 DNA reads TGTGCCAGTAGTATAGAGGTACAGCCCACCGGGGAGCTGTTTTTT.

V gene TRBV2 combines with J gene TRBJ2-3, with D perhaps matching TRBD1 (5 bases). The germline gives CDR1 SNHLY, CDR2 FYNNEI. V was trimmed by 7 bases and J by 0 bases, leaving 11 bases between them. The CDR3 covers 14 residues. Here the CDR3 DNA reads TGTGCCAGCAAGGGGTTAATTAGCACAGATACGCAGTATTTT. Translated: CASKGLISTDTQYF.